This T cell receptor (beta chain) was documented in a study of T-cell reconstitution after alpha-beta-depleted transplantation in children. Regarding the study as a whole: Several hundred rapidly expanded clones from non-depleted graft cells reportedly supplied alpha-beta T cells about two months post-transplant.

A library of TCRbeta sequences, prepared with unique molecular identifiers, was generated. TCRdb reanalysed the PCR reads using MiXCR and keeps one entry per CDR3 protein. The sample lists about 870,000 distinct CDR3 sequences, around 15% occurring once. With respect to this clonotype: Antigen: not known.

The sequence came from a male patient younger than 18 who had a stem cell transplant for acute lymphoblastic leukemia, so the T cells may come from the graft donor. Sequenced here: PBMCs, mostly from graft donor cells, sampled 360 days after TCRalphabeta/CD19-depleted stem cell transplant.

CDR3 loop: CSAVSLAGYNEQFF. The CDR3 DNA reads as TGCAGTGCTGTTTCACTAGCGGGTTACAATGAGCAGTTCTTC. V is TRBV20-1 and J is TRBJ2-1; 9 nucleotides line up with TRBD2. The CDR3 is 14 amino acids. Germline V lookup: CDR1 DFQATT, CDR2 SNEGSKA (reference sequence). V shed 5 bases, J shed 4 bases, and the junction held 6 bases outside the gene matches.